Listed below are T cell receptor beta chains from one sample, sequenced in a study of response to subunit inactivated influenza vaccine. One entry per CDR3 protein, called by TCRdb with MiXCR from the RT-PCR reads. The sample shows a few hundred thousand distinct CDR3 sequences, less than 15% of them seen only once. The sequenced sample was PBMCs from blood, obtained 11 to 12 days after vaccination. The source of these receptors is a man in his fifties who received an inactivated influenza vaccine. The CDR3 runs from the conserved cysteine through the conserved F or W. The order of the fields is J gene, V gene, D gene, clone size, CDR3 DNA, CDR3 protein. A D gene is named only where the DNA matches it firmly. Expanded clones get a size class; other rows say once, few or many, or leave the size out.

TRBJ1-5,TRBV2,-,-,TGTGCCAGCAGTGAAGAGAGCGGTCAGCCCCAGCATTTT,CASSEESGQPQHF
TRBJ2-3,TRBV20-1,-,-,TGCAGTGCTAAAACTGGAGGCACTAGCACAGATACGCAGTATTTT,CSAKTGGTSTDTQYF
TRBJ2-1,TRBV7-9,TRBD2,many,TGTGCCAGCAGCTTACAGTCCGGGGGGTCCTACAATGAGCAGTTCTTC,CASSLQSGGSYNEQFF
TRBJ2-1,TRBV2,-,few,TGTGCCAGCAGTGAAGTATTGGGGGCAGTGTACAATGAGCAGTTCTTC,CASSEVLGAVYNEQFF
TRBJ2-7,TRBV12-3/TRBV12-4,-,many,TGTGCCAGCAGTGTCGGGACTGCCTACGAGCAGTACTTC,CASSVGTAYEQYF
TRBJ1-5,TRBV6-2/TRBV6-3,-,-,TGTGCCAGCAGTTACAGTCCAATGCGACGGATCAATTTAGCCCAGCATTTT,CASSYSPMRRINLAQHF
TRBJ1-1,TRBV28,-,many,TGTGCCAGCAGCTCTAAAGGAAGCCCCAGGGGGAACACTGAAGCTTTCTTT,CASSSKGSPRGNTEAFF
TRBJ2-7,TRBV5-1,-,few,TGCGCCAGCAGCTTTGGGGAAGACGAGCAGTACTTC,CASSFGEDEQYF
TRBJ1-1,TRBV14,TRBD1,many,TGTGCCAGCAGCCAAGTTGGAGGGACAGGCGCCACTGAAGCTTTCTTT,CASSQVGGTGATEAFF
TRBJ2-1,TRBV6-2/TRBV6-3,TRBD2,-,TGTGCCAGCAGTTACGGACTAGCGGGAGGGAATGAGCAGTTCTTC,CASSYGLAGGNEQFF
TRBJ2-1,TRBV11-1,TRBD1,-,TGTGCCAGCAGCTTAGTTGGCCAGGGGGCGGGCGGGCGAAGCTCCTACAATGAGCAGTTCTTC,CASSLVGQGAGGRSSYNEQFF
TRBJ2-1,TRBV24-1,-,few,TGTGCCACCAGTGACCCCTCGGGCCGGGGAGGCAATGAGCAGTTCTTC,CATSDPSGRGGNEQFF
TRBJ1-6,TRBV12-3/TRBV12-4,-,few,TGTGCCAGCAGTTTGGGGCAGTCCGCTTCACCCCTCCACTTT,CASSLGQSASPLHF
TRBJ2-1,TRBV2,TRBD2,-,TGTGCCAGCAGTGAGACTAGCCTCCGGCAGTTCTTC,CASSETSLRQFF
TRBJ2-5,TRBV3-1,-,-,TGTGCCAGCAGCCAGACAAGGGTTACGAAGGAGACCCAGTACTTC,CASSQTRVTKETQYF
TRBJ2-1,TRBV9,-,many,TGTGCCAGCAGCGTAGGTGGGAGCTCCTATCCCGAGCAGTTCTTC,CASSVGGSSYPEQFF
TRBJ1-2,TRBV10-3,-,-,TGTGCCATCAGTGCAGCGGGGGAGACCTATGGCTACACCTTC,CAISAAGETYGYTF
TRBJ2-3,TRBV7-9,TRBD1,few,TGTGCCAGCAGCGGGGACAGCCTTCCCACAGATACGCAGTATTTT,CASSGDSLPTDTQYF
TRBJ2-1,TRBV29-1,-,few,TGCAGCGTTAGGGGAAGGCAAGTGGATGAGCAGTTCTTC,CSVRGRQVDEQFF
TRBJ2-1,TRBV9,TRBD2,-,TGTGCCAGCAGCGTAGTCGCGGGGGGCGCGTGGAATGAGCAGTTCTTC,CASSVVAGGAWNEQFF
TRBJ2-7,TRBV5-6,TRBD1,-,TGTGCCAGCAGCTTGGTGGGACAGGGGGACTACGAGCAGTACTTC,CASSLVGQGDYEQYF
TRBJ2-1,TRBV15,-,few,TGTGCCACCAGCGGCGGGATCACCTACAATGAGCAGTTCTTC,CATSGGITYNEQFF
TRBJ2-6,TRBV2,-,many,TGTGCCAGTATGATCTCTGGGGCCAACGTCCTGACTTTC,CASMISGANVLTF
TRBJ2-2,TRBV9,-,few,TGTGCCAGCAGCGTAGACCCAATACGTACGAACACCGGGGAGCTGTTTTTT,CASSVDPIRTNTGELFF
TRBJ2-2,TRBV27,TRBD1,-,TGTGCCAGCAGTTTATACAGGGGATCTCTTGGGGAGCTGTTTTTT,CASSLYRGSLGELFF
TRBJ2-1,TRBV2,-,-,TGTGGTGCGCAGGCCCGCTCCTACAATGAGCAGTTCTTC,CGAQARSYNEQFF
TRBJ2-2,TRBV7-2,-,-,TGTGCCACCCGCAGGAATGCGAACACCGGGGAGCTGTTTTTT,CATRRNANTGELFF
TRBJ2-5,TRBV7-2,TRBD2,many,TGTGCCAGCAGCTTAAGCGGGAGGGCCGGTGAGACCCAGTACTTC,CASSLSGRAGETQYF
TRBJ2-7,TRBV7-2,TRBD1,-,TGTGCCAGCACCCGAGCAGTGGACAGGTACGAGCAGTACTTC,CASTRAVDRYEQYF
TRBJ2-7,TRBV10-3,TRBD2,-,TGTGCCATCAAAGGACTAGCGGGGGATTCCTCCTACGAGCAGTACTTC,CAIKGLAGDSSYEQYF
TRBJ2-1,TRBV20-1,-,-,TGCAGTGTCAAGGGGCAGTACTACAATGAGCAGTTCTTC,CSVKGQYYNEQFF
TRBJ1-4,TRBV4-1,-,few,TGCGCCAGCAGCCAAGGGAACAGTAATGAAAAACTGTTTTTT,CASSQGNSNEKLFF
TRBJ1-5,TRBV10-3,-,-,TGTGCCATCAGTGAGGATAGCAATCAGCCCCAGCATTTT,CAISEDSNQPQHF
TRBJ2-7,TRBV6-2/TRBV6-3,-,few,TGTGCCAGCAGTTACGAAGAGGGACACCCATACGAGCAGTACTTC,CASSYEEGHPYEQYF
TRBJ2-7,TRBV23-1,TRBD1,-,TGCGCCAGCAGTCCCCGGGGGACAGGGATCCCCTCCTACGAGCAGTACTTC,CASSPRGTGIPSYEQYF
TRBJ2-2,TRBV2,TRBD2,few,TGTGCCAGCAGTGCCCGGGGGGACACCGGGGAGCTGTTTTTT,CASSARGDTGELFF
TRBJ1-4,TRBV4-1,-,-,TGCGCCAGCTCTTCAATACCGGGGGTAACTAATGAAAAACTGTTTTTT,CASSSIPGVTNEKLFF
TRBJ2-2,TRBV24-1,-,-,TGTGCCACCAGTGACCCGGGACGGGCAGTCACCGGGGAGCTGTTTTTT,CATSDPGRAVTGELFF
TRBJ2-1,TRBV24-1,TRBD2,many,TGTGCCACCAGTGATATAAGCGGGAGCTCCTACAATGAGCAGTTCTTC,CATSDISGSSYNEQFF
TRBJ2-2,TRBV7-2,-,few,TGTGCCAGCAGCTCGGGGACGTTCACCGGGGAGCTGTTTTTT,CASSSGTFTGELFF
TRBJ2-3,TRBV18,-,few,TGTGCCAGCTCACCAATCCCCAACAGGATGCAAACAGATACGCAGTATTTT,CASSPIPNRMQTDTQYF
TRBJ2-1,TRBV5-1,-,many,TGCGCCAGCAGCTTCACACAGGACAATGAGCAGTTCTTC,CASSFTQDNEQFF
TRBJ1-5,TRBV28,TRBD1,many,TGTGCCAGCAGTTTATCGGTCGGACTCGGGACAGGGGACCAGCCCCAGCATTTT,CASSLSVGLGTGDQPQHF
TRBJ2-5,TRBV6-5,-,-,TGTGCCAGCAGTTACTCCGCCTGGGGGGAGACCCAGTACTTC,CASSYSAWGETQYF
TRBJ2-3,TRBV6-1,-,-,TGTGCCAGCAAGGGGGGACGCGCGACAGATACGCAGTATTTT,CASKGGRATDTQYF
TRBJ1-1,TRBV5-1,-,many,TGCGCCAGCAGCTTGTCGCCAGGGGTGAAGGGCACTGAAGCTTTCTTT,CASSLSPGVKGTEAFF
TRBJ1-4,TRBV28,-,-,TGTGCCAGCAGGGAGGGCGGTGAAAAACTGTTTTTT,CASREGGEKLFF
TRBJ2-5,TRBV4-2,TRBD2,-,TGTGCCAGCAGCCAAGAAGTACTAGCGGGAGGGCCAGAGACCCAGTACTTC,CASSQEVLAGGPETQYF
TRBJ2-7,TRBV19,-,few,TGTGCCAGTAGTGGGCAGGTAAACTACGAGCAGTACTTC,CASSGQVNYEQYF
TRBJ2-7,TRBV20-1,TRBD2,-,TGCAGTGCTGAAGACCCCGGGACTAGCGGACTGGGTGAGCAGTACTTC,CSAEDPGTSGLGEQYF